A single sample is the source of the 8 T cell receptor beta chains below, sequenced in a study of blood T cell repertoires in COVID-19. Using immunoSEQ multiplex PCR, the repertoire was profiled, and TCRdb retains in-frame clones only, with some absent. The repertoire holds 70,000 to 90,000 clones, with around 90% as singletons. The sequenced sample was peripheral blood. The origin of the receptors is a human donor in a cohort sampled during active COVID-19.

This clone was seen only a few times. The chain's CDR3 is CASSISSGGAQSYNEQFF. DNA for the CDR3: TGTGCCAGTAGTATCAGTAGCGGGGGGGCCCAATCCTACAATGAGCAGTTCTTC. This chain links TRBV19 with TRBJ2-1; TRBD2 matches 11 bases. With V trimmed by 3 bases and J by 1 base, 8 bases remained unmatched. The CDR3 has 18 amino acids. The germline CDR1 and CDR2 sequences are LNHDA and SQIVND (reference sequence).

This clone has just a few counts. The chain uses TRBV6-5 and TRBJ1-5, with a possible D match to TRBD1 (5 bases). V gave up 2 bases and J gave up 6 bases, with 11 bases separating them. Germline V gives CDR1 MNHEY, CDR2 SVGAGI. The CDR3 is 14 residues long. This chain's CDR3 is CASSYAGRGQPQHF. CDR3 sequence (DNA): TGTGCCAGCAGTTACGCGGGACGGGGTCAGCCCCAGCATTTT.

The rearrangement uses TRBV9 and TRBJ2-7; maybe TRBD1 (6 bases). Germline loops: CDR1 SGDLS, CDR2 YYNGEE. The germline V and J ends were trimmed by 0 bases and 6 bases, with 16 bases remaining between them. The CDR3 is 15 residues long. Here the CDR3 reads CASSVDEGVLSEQYF. The CDR3 DNA follows: TGTGCCAGCAGCGTAGATGAGGGGGTGCTTTCCGAGCAGTACTTC.

Written as DNA, the CDR3 is TGCGCCAGCAGCCCTGATCAGGTGCCTAATTCACCCCTCCACTTT. Protein sequence: CASSPDQVPNSPLHF. The chain couples TRBV5-1 to TRBJ1-6; D gene unclear. Trimming took off 4 bases at V and 6 bases at J, with 14 bases between the two ends. Germline V gives CDR1 SGHRS, CDR2 YFSETQ. The CDR3 runs 15 residues.

The V and J genes are TRBV15 and TRBJ1-6; possibly TRBD1 for D (6 bases). The V and J ends lost 2 bases and 6 bases respectively, with 20 bases between them. The CDR3 runs to 18 residues. Germline CDR1 and CDR2: LNHNV and YYDKDF (reference sequence). The CDR3 DNA reads TGTGCCACCAGCAGATCAAGGGGGGGCGGTACTCGTAATTCACCCCTCCACTTT. Encoded protein: CATSRSRGGGTRNSPLHF. Using reference TRBV15 and TRBJ1-6 for the parts outside the CDR3, the full variable domain is DAMVIQNPRYQVTQFGKPVTLSCSQTLNHNVMYWYQQKSSQAPKLLFHYYDKDFNNEADTPDNFQSRRPNTSFCFLDIRSPGLGDTAMYLCATSRSRGGGTRNSPLHFGNGTRLTVT.

This clone was found once. The rearrangement joins TRBV7-9 to TRBJ1-6, with 8 nucleotides matching TRBD1. Germline trimming cut 5 bases from V and 10 bases from J; bases unmatched to any gene: 4. Germline V CDR1 and CDR2: SEHNR, FQNEAQ (reference sequence). This CDR3 has 13 amino acids. CDR3 nucleotide sequence: TGTGCCAGCAGCCACGACAGGGGATCACCCCTCCACTTT. It is translated as CASSHDRGSPLHF.

The gene calls are TRBV7-8 and TRBJ2-7; D unresolved. Trimming took 5 bases from V and 4 from J, leaving 15 bases between them. The CDR3 totals 14 residues. From germline, CDR1 is SGHVS and CDR2 FQNEAQ. Written as DNA, the CDR3 is TGTGCCAGCAGCCAATCGCGAGTTTTGTACGAGCAGTACTTC. Its protein product is CASSQSRVLYEQYF.

The gene calls are TRBV9 and TRBJ2-5, with 12 bases lining up with TRBD2. Germline V gives CDR1 SGDLS, CDR2 YYNGEE. With V trimmed by 4 bases and J by 4 bases, 8 bases remained unmatched. This CDR3 is built from 16 residues. DNA of the CDR3: TGTGCCAGCAGCAGGCTAGCGGGGGGGGACCGAGAGACCCAGTACTTC. Translating it yields CASSRLAGGDRETQYF.